The 8 T cell receptor beta chains below were found in one sample sequenced in a study of blood T cell repertoires in COVID-19. Sequenced by immunoSEQ multiplex PCR; TCRdb stores in-frame clones only, minus some. The table shows about 300,000 clones, with roughly 86% occurring only once. The specimen was PBMCs or T cells enriched from blood (not recorded which). These receptor sequences come from a woman between 45 and 65 years old who had been exposed to COVID-19.

The chain recombines TRBV9 with TRBJ2-1; TRBD1 agrees at 11 bases. Per germline, CDR1 SGDLS and CDR2 YYNGEE. The CDR3 spans 13 residues. Germline trimming cut 5 bases from V and 9 bases from J; bases unmatched to any gene: 4. CDR3 residues: CASSGQGAGEQFF. Here the CDR3 DNA reads TGTGCCAGCAGTGGACAGGGGGCGGGTGAGCAGTTCTTC. Variable domain in full (rest from reference TRBV9 and TRBJ2-1): DSGVTQTPKHLITATGQRVTLRCSPRSGDLSVYWYQQSLDQGLQFLIQYYNGEERAKGNILERFSAQQFPDLHSELNLSSLELGDSALYFCASSGQGAGEQFFGPGTRLTVL.

V usage is TRBV18 and J usage is TRBJ2-2; 7 positions match TRBD2. The length of the CDR3 is 17 residues. Germline V gene data show CDR1 as KGHSH and CDR2 as LQKENI. The V gene end was trimmed by 2 bases and the J gene end by 1 base; junction bases not matched to a gene: 7. Here the CDR3 DNA reads TGTGCCAGCTCACCATCTAGCGGCCAAATGAACACCGGGGAGCTGTTTTTT. Its protein product is CASSPSSGQMNTGELFF.

This chain connects TRBV6-5 to TRBJ2-3; 8 positions agree with TRBD2. The CDR3 spans 16 residues. V was pared by 0 bases and J by 6 bases, with 8 bases of the junction left unmatched. Germline CDR1 reads MNHEY; CDR2 reads SVGAGI. The CDR3 sequence is CASSYSRRGEGDTQYF. The CDR3, as DNA: TGTGCCAGCAGTTACTCGCGGCGGGGGGAGGGGGATACGCAGTATTTT.

The V call is TRBV5-1, the J call TRBJ2-7, with 7 nucleotides matching TRBD2. Unmatched junction bases numbered 13, after V lost 1 base and J lost 6 bases. CDR1 is SGHRS and CDR2 is YFSETQ in the germline V gene. The CDR3 runs 16 residues. The CDR3 DNA reads TGCGCCAGCAGCTTGCGCCCCGGGACTAACCGGGGCGAGCAGTACTTC. Translating gives CASSLRPGTNRGEQYF.

The rearrangement links TRBV3-1 (or the pseudogene TRBV3-2) to TRBJ2-7, with TRBD2 matching 10 bases. The length of the CDR3 is 16 residues. V lost 2 bases, J lost 2 bases, and 6 bases stayed unmatched. CDR1 LGHDT and CDR2 YNNKEL come from the germline V gene (reference sequence). The CDR3 protein is CASSQRQLAGAYEQYF. CDR3 DNA sequence: TGTGCCAGCAGCCAAAGACAGCTAGCGGGGGCCTACGAGCAGTACTTC.

This clone has only one observation. This chain links TRBV5-1 with TRBJ1-1; D is undetermined. Trimming took off 4 bases at V and 6 bases at J, with 16 bases between the two ends. Germline CDR1 SGHRS, CDR2 YFSETQ. This CDR3 spans 14 amino acids. Here the CDR3 reads CASSLESGIAEAFF. The CDR3 nucleotides are TGCGCCAGCAGCCTGGAATCGGGGATCGCTGAAGCTTTCTTT.

This clone has a single count. The chain uses TRBV4-1 and TRBJ2-3; D is unclear. There are 13 residues in the CDR3. Trimming removed 4 bases from V and 6 bases from J, with 11 bases in between. Germline V lookup: CDR1 MGHRA, CDR2 YSYEKL. CDR3 sequence reads: CASSPVGFDTQYF. CDR3 in DNA: TGCGCCAGCAGCCCGGTTGGTTTTGATACGCAGTATTTT.

The chain has TRBV6-5 and TRBJ2-5; D possibly corresponds to TRBD1 (6 bases). Trimming cost V 7 bases and J 7 bases, with 13 bases left between them. Germline CDR1 and CDR2: MNHEY and SVGAGI. The CDR3 contains 12 residues. The CDR3 bases are TGTGCCAGCAATAACAGGGTTGGGACCCAGTACTTC. Translation gives CASNNRVGTQYF.